This T cell receptor beta chain derives from a study of beta chain features in type 1 diabetes. It was via CD45RO/CCR7/CD25/CD127/CD95/CD27 that CD4+ naive, central memory, regulatory and stem cell-like memory cells were sorted. Over 95% purity was reached by all sorted populations. Concerning this clone: Its antigen is as yet unknown.

Expressed TCRB transcripts were sequenced because the isolated RNA had all been reverse transcribed beforehand. The read count averaged approximately 4 million across naive, central memory and regulatory T cell samples. Profiling relied on immunoSEQ multiplex PCR, and the TCRdb table lists in-frame clones only, not all of them. The sample holds about 710,000 clones; around 15% are singletons and the top ten take 0.03% to 0.04%. The ends were cut back, 0 bases at V and 7 bases at J, with 12 bases in the middle. The CDR3 spans 14 residues. The germline V gene encodes CDR1 SGHVS and CDR2 FNYEAQ. Whole-study results and caveats: Among type 1 diabetes patients, VDJ junctions had fewer insertions and more deletions. In all four CD4+ subsets, TCRB CDR3 length was significantly, moderately reduced in type 1 diabetes.

Sequenced input: naive CD4+ T cells from blood. This clonotype originated in a man in his late teens or twenties with type 1 diabetes. The chain combines TRBV7-6 with TRBJ1-1; perhaps TRBD1 as D (6 bases). The CDR3 coding sequence is TGTGCCAGCAGCTTAGCGGGTTCGACAGGTGAAGCTTTCTTT. Its protein is CASSLAGSTGEAFF.